This T cell receptor (beta chain) was retrieved from a study of long-term antiretroviral therapy in people with HIV. About the research overall: Some samples came about a decade before the 2015 immediate-ART recommendation, and these were the earliest.

Trimming cost V 0 bases and J 9 bases, with 11 bases left between them. Germline lookup yields CDR1 MNHNS and CDR2 SASEGT. The CDR3 spans 13 residues. Remarks on this clone: Antigen specificity is unknown.

This was the immunoSEQ v3.0 assay at survey level. Some clones are missing from TCRdb's copy, which holds only in-frame ones; the method was immunoSEQ multiplex PCR. Of about 33,000 clones in the sample, roughly 96% were seen once. Specimens carried about 0.85-11 million cryopreserved PBMC before DNA extraction. Study-level points and caveats: Post-ART, diversity grew, though it stayed under transplant donor control levels. Documentation of ART adherence, viral resistance or therapy changes was absent.

The material was unsorted PBMCs, obtained around 6.6 years after starting antiretroviral therapy. The chain is built from TRBV6-1 and TRBJ1-1, with D possibly TRBD1 on 5 matching bases. The receptor was derived from a man younger than 40 with HIV. This chain's CDR3 is CASSEARGGKAFF. The CDR3 bases are TGTGCCAGCAGTGAAGCTCGGGGGGGGAAAGCTTTCTTT.